The rows below give T cell receptor beta chains drawn from one sample of a study of T cell responses to AZD1222 COVID-19 vaccine. TCRdb keeps only in-frame clones here, not all; method: immunoSEQ multiplex PCR. The sample includes 150,000 to 250,000 clones, 80% to 95% seen only once; the top ten take approximately 3.4%. The sequencing used peripheral blood, collected 28 days after the second AZD1222 dose. The receptors originated from an adult who received the AZD1222 COVID-19 vaccine. Both conserved end residues are part of each CDR3. Each record gives: J gene, V gene, D gene, clone size, CDR3 DNA, CDR3 protein. D genes are given only for firm matches. Clone size, where shown, is once, few, many, or a class for clones that have expanded.

TRBJ2-1,TRBV28,TRBD2,few,TGTGCCAGCAGCCTAGGGGGACTAGCGGGAGAGGATGAGCAGTTCTTC,CASSLGGLAGEDEQFF
TRBJ1-1,TRBV28,-,-,TGTGCCAGCAGTCATCTGGGGGCCTCTGAAGCTTTCTTT,CASSHLGASEAFF
TRBJ2-5,TRBV4-3,-,-,TGCGCCAGCAGCCAAGTCGGGGGGCGGGTTCAAGAGACCCAGTACTTC,CASSQVGGRVQETQYF
TRBJ1-4,TRBV6-5,-,once,TGTGCCAGCAGGGCGACACCCACTAATGAAAAACTGTTTTTT,CASRATPTNEKLFF
TRBJ2-4,TRBV5-1,-,once,TGCGCCAGCAGCCGTGGGGGAGGTAGCCCACTTACAAACTTC,CASSRGGGSPLTNF
TRBJ2-1,TRBV28,-,-,TGTGCCAGCAGTAATGGTCATGAGCAGTTCTTC,CASSNGHEQFF
TRBJ2-2,TRBV7-9,-,-,TGTGCCAGCAGCCCCCGGACAGCCGGGGAGCTGTTTTTT,CASSPRTAGELFF
TRBJ2-7,TRBV6-5,-,-,TGTGCCAGCAAACGGGCGCTCCTCAACGAGCAGTACTTC,CASKRALLNEQYF
TRBJ1-1,TRBV6-1,TRBD1,-,TGTGCCAGCAGTGAAGTACAGGGGGCGGGCTACACTGAAGCTTTCTTT,CASSEVQGAGYTEAFF
TRBJ2-7,TRBV6-2/TRBV6-3,-,-,TGTGCCAGCAGTTACATCGTATTTGGGAGGTACGAGCAGTACTTC,CASSYIVFGRYEQYF
TRBJ1-2,TRBV6-5,-,-,TGTGCCAGCAGCATAAGGGAGGACTATGGCTACACCTTC,CASSIREDYGYTF
TRBJ2-7,TRBV6-5,TRBD1,-,TGTGCCAGCAGTTACCGGCAGGGGGCCTACGAGCAGTACTTC,CASSYRQGAYEQYF
TRBJ2-7,TRBV10-3,TRBD2,-,TGTGCCACGAACGGGAGGGAAGGGCTCGAGCAGTACTTC,CATNGREGLEQYF